This T cell receptor beta chain was identified during a study of vaccination effects on CD4 cells after COVID-19. Turning to the study itself: Cultures used under 2.5 million PBMC per well, 9 to 10 IU/ml IL-2 and about 10 ug/ml peptides.

Generated by immunoSEQ multiplex PCR, the TCRdb table keeps only in-frame clones and is missing some. Of over 65,000 clones listed, approximately 71% are singletons. V lost 8 bases and J 4 bases, leaving 16 bases between the germline ends. CDR1 MDHEN and CDR2 SYDVKM come from the germline V gene. The CDR3 runs 14 residues. Turning to this clone: Its antigen is currently unknown.

Isolation of CD4+ T cells took place after about nine days of culture. On day 3 and again on day 7, half the medium was replaced with IL-2 medium. This chain connects TRBV28 to TRBJ2-3; perhaps TRBD2 as D (7 bases). The sequencing used CD4+ T cells from PBMCs cultured without peptide, collected before COVID-19 vaccination. The receptor comes from a human donor who received a COVID-19 vaccine. The CDR3 DNA is TGTGCCAGCGGGGGGGCGGGGCTCGCAGATACGCAGTATTTT. It yields the protein CASGGAGLADTQYF.